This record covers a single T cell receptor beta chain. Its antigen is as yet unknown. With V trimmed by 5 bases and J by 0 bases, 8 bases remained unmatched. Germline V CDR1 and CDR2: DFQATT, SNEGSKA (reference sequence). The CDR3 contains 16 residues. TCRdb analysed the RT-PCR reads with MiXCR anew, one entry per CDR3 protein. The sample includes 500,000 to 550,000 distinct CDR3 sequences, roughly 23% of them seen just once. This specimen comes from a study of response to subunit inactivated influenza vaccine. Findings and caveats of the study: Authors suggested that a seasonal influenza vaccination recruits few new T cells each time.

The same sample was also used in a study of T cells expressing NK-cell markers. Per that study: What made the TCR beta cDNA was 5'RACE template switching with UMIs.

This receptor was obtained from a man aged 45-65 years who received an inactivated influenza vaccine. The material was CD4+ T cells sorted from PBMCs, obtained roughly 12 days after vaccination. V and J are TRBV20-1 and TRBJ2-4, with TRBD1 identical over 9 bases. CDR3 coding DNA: TGCAGTGCTCCCATTGACAGGGGGGTAGCCAAAAACATTCAGTACTTC. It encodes CSAPIDRGVAKNIQYF.